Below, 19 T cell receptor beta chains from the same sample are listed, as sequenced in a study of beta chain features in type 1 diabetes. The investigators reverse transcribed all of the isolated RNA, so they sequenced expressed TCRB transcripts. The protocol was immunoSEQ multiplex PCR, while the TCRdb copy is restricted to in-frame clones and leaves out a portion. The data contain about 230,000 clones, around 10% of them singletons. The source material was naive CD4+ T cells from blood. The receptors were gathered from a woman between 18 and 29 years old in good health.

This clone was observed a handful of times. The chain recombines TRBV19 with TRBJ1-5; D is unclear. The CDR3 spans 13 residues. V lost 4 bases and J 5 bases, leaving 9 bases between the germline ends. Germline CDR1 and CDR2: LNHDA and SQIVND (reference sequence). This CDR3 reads CASSSPSHQPQHF. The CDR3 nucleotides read TGTGCCAGTAGTAGCCCCAGTCATCAGCCCCAGCATTTT.

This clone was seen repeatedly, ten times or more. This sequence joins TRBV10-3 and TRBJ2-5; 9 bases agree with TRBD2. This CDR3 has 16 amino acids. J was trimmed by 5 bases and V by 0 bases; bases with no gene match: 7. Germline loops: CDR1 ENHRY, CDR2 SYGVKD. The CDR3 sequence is CAISESPGLATETQYF. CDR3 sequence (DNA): TGTGCCATCAGTGAGTCTCCGGGACTAGCCACGGAGACCCAGTACTTC.

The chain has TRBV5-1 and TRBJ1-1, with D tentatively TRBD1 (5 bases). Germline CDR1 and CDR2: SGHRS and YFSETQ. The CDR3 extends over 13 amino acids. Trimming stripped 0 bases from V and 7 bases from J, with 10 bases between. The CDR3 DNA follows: TGCGCCAGCAGCTTGGGGGGGGGTAATGAAGCTTTCTTT. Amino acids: CASSLGGGNEAFF.

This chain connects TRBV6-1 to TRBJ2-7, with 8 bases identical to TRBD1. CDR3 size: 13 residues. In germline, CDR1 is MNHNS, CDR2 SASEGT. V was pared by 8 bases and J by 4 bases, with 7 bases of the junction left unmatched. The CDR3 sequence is CASHGQGPYEQYF. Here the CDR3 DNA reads TGTGCCAGCCACGGACAGGGACCTTACGAGCAGTACTTC.

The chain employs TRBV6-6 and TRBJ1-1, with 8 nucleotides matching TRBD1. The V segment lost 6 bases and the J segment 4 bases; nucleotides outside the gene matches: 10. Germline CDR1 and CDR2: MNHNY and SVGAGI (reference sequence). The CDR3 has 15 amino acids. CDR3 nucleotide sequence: TGTGCCAGCAGAACGCCAGGGGGCGAGGGCACTGAAGCTTTCTTT. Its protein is CASRTPGGEGTEAFF.

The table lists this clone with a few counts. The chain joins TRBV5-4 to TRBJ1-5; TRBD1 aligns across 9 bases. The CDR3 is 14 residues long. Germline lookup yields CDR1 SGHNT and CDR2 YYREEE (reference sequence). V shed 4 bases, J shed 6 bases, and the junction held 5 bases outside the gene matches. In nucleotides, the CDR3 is TGTGCCAGCAGCCAAGGGACAGGGCCTCAGCCCCAGCATTTT. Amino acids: CASSQGTGPQPQHF.

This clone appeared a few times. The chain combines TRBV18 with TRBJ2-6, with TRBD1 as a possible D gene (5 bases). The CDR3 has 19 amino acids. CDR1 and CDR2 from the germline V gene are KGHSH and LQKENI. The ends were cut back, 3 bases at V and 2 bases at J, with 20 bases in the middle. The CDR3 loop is CASSPYRLGANTGANVLTF. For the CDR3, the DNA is TGTGCCAGCTCACCTTACAGGCTTGGGGCCAATACTGGGGCCAACGTCCTGACTTTC.

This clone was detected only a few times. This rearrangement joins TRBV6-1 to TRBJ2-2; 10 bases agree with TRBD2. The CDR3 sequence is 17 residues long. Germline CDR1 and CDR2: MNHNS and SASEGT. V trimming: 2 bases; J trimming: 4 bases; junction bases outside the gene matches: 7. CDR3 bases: TGTGCCAGCAGTGAAAGCGGACTAGCGGTCCCCACCGGGGAGCTGTTTTTT. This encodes CASSESGLAVPTGELFF.

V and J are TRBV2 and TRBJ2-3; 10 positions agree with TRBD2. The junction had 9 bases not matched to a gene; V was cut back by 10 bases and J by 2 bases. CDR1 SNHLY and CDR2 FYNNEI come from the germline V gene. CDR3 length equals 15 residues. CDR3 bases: TGTGCCATGGCTCCCGGGACTAGCGCCACAGATACGCAGTATTTT. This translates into CAMAPGTSATDTQYF.

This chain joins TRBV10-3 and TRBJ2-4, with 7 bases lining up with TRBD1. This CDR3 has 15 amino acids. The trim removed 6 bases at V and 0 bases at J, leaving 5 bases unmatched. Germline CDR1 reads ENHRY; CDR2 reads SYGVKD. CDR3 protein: CAISKGQQAKNIQYF. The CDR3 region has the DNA TGTGCCATCAGCAAGGGACAGCAAGCCAAAAACATTCAGTACTTC.

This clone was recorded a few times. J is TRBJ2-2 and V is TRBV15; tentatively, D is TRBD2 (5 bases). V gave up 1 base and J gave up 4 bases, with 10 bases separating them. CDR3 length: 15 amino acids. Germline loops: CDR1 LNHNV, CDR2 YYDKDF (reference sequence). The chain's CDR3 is CATSRGGSSTGELFF. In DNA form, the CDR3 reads TGTGCCACCAGCAGAGGAGGGAGTTCCACCGGGGAGCTGTTTTTT.

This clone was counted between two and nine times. DNA for the CDR3: TGTGCCAGCAGCGGCCCCGGACAGGGTGGTTACGAGCAGTACTTC. Its translation: CASSGPGQGGYEQYF. The gene calls are TRBV7-2 and TRBJ2-7, with 8 bases fitting TRBD1. Trimming at V came to 5 bases and at J to 4 bases, leaving 10 bases not matched to a gene. CDR3 length equals 15 residues. Germline V gene lookup returns CDR1 SGHTA and CDR2 FQGNSA.

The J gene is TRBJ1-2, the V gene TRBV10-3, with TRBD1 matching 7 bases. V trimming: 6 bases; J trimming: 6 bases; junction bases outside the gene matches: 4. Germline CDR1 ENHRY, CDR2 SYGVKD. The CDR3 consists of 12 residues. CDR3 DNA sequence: TGTGCCATCAGCCGACAGGGCCATGGCTACACCTTC. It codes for CAISRQGHGYTF.

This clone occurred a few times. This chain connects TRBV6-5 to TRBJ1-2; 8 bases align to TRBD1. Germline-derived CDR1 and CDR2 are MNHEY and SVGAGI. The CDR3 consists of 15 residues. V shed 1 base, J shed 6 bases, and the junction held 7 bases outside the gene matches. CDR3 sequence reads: CASSYFRQGSHGYTF. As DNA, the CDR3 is TGTGCCAGCAGTTACTTTAGACAGGGGTCGCATGGCTACACCTTC.

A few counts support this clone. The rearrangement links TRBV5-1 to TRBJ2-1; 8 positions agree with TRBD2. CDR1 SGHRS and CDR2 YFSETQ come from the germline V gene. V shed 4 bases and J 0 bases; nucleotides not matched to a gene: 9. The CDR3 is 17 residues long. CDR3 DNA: TGCGCCAGCAGCCCGGAGCTAGCGGGCCACTCCTACAATGAGCAGTTCTTC. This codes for CASSPELAGHSYNEQFF. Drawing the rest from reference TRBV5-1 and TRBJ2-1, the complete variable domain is KAGVTQTPRYLIKTRGQQVTLSCSPISGHRSVSWYQQTPGQGLQFLFEYFSETQRNKGNFPGRFSGRQFSNSRSEMNVSTLELGDSALYLCASSPELAGHSYNEQFFGPGTRLTVL.

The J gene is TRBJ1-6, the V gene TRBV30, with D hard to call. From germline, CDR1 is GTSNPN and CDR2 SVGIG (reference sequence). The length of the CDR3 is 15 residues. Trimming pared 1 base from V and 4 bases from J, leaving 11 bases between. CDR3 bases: TGTGCCTGGAGTGGCTCTAATCCTTATAATTCACCCCTCCACTTT. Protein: CAWSGSNPYNSPLHF.

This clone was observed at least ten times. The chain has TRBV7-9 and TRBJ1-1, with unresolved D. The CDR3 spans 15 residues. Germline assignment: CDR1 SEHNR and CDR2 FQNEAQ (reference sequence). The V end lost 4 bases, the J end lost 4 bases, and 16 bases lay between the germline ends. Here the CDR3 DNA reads TGTGCCAGCAGCTCAAGCGATCGGCCGGGCACTGAAGCTTTCTTT. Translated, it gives CASSSSDRPGTEAFF.

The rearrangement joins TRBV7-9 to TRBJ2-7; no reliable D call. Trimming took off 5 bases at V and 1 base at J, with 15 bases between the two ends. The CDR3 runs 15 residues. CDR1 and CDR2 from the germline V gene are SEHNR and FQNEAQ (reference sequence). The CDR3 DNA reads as TGTGCCAGCAGCCAGATGATGGCCGATTCCTACGAGCAGTACTTC. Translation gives CASSQMMADSYEQYF.

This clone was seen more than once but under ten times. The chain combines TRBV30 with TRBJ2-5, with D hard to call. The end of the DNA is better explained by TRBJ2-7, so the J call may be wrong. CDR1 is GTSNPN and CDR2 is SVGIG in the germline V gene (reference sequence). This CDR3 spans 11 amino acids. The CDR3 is CAWSVVHEQYF. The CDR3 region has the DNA TGTGCCTGGAGTGTGGTCCACGAGCAGTACTTC.